The 28 T cell receptor beta chains in this list originate from one sample, sequenced in a study of cytomegalovirus exposure and HLA in healthy donors. In the PCR, 60 Vbeta and 13 Jbeta primers were used. Generated by immunoSEQ multiplex PCR, the TCRdb table keeps only in-frame clones and is missing some. The data hold over 90,000 clones, with around 66% observed a single time. Sequencing was done on a sample of PBMCs. These receptors were obtained from a woman aged 45-65 years in good health and CMV-seronegative.

The V gene is TRBV2, the J gene TRBJ2-1; D gene unclear. The CDR3 contains 16 residues. V was clipped by 7 bases and J by 0 bases, with 16 bases between them. Germline V gene sequence: CDR1 SNHLY, CDR2 FYNNEI. CDR3 sequence: CASKPLQASSYNEQFF. The CDR3 nucleotides are TGTGCCAGCAAACCCCTGCAGGCCAGCTCCTACAATGAGCAGTTCTTC.

V gene TRBV28 combines with J gene TRBJ1-5, with TRBD1 matching over 7 bases. CDR1 is MDHEN, CDR2 SYDVKM, per germline. The CDR3 runs 15 residues. V trimming: 6 bases; J trimming: 3 bases; junction bases outside the gene matches: 8. CDR3 DNA: TGTGCCAGCAGCAGATGGACAGGTCTCAATCAGCCCCAGCATTTT. Protein product: CASSRWTGLNQPQHF.

This clone turned up a few times. The gene calls are TRBV11-2 and TRBJ1-1; no definite D call. There are 15 residues in the CDR3. V lost 6 bases and J lost 8, with 22 bases in between. Per germline, CDR1 SGHAT and CDR2 FQNNGV. CDR3 amino acids: CASRTTGSLNIEAFF. CDR3 bases: TGTGCCAGCAGGACGACCGGGTCCCTAAATATCGAAGCTTTCTTT.

This clone was observed a handful of times. This sequence joins TRBV6-6 and TRBJ1-4; possible D gene TRBD1, 6 bases. Germline CDR1 reads MNHNY; CDR2 reads SVGAGI (reference sequence). The CDR3 totals 14 residues. Trimming removed 7 bases from V and 10 bases from J, with 19 bases in between. CDR3 loop: CASNERGGGGKLFF. CDR3 bases: TGTGCCAGCAACGAACGGGGGGGCGGGGGAAAACTGTTTTTT.

The V call is TRBV5-1, the J call TRBJ2-1, with 7 bases lining up with TRBD2. The CDR3 is 14 residues long. V shed 4 bases, J shed 2 bases, and the junction held 3 bases outside the gene matches. The germline V gene encodes CDR1 SGHRS and CDR2 YFSETQ. DNA of the CDR3: TGCGCCAGCAGCGCCACTAGCGCCTACAATGAGCAGTTCTTC. Translated, it gives CASSATSAYNEQFF.

V usage is TRBV29-1 and J usage is TRBJ2-1, with TRBD1 identical over 7 bases. This CDR3 is built from 13 residues. V shed 0 bases, J shed 9 bases, and the junction held 5 bases outside the gene matches. Germline values: CDR1 SQVTM, CDR2 ANQGSEA. The CDR3 DNA follows: TGCAGCGTTGAAGATCAAGCAGGGGGTGAGCAGTTCTTC. Amino acid sequence: CSVEDQAGGEQFF.

The chain recombines TRBV7-9 with TRBJ2-1; 14 nucleotides match TRBD2. V was clipped by 5 bases and J by 9 bases; unmatched bases: 6. Per germline, CDR1 SEHNR and CDR2 FQNEAQ (reference sequence). This CDR3 comprises 15 residues. The DNA of the CDR3 is TGTGCCAGCAGCCTGGGACTAGCGGGAGTGTCTGAGCAGTTCTTC. It codes for CASSLGLAGVSEQFF.

The chain uses TRBV2 and TRBJ2-7; D not resolved. The germline CDR1 and CDR2 sequences are SNHLY and FYNNEI. This CDR3 is 13 amino acids long. Trimming removed 4 bases at V and 3 bases at J, with 10 bases between. The CDR3 coding sequence is TGTGCCAGCAGTGTAGGCGCTAGCTACGAGCAGTACTTC. Protein product: CASSVGASYEQYF.

Only a few counts were recorded for this clone. The CDR3 loop is CASSLGTGLYEKLFF. The CDR3 DNA follows: TGTGCCAGCAGCTTAGGGACAGGGCTCTATGAAAAACTGTTTTTT. This sequence joins TRBV7-9 and TRBJ1-4; 8 positions agree with TRBD1. V lost 1 base, J lost 6 bases, and 4 bases stayed unmatched. Germline V CDR1 and CDR2: SEHNR, FQNEAQ (reference sequence). CDR3 size: 15 residues.

V is TRBV5-1 and J is TRBJ2-1; 12 bases are shared with TRBD2. Per the germline V gene, CDR1 is SGHRS and CDR2 is YFSETQ. V was pared by 4 bases and J by 2 bases, with 10 bases of the junction left unmatched. The CDR3 is made up of 18 amino acids. The CDR3 DNA is TGCGCCAGCAGCCTTATACGGACTAGCGGGGACACCTACAATGAGCAGTTCTTC. As protein: CASSLIRTSGDTYNEQFF.

V usage is TRBV25-1 and J usage is TRBJ1-4, with 7 bases matching TRBD1. V shed 4 bases and J 7 bases; nucleotides not matched to a gene: 6. The CDR3 length is 14 residues. Germline V lookup: CDR1 MGHDK, CDR2 SYGVNS. Here the CDR3 DNA reads TGTGCCAGCAGTGGGACAGGTGCGGGTGAAAAACTGTTTTTT. Amino acid sequence: CASSGTGAGEKLFF.

On this clone: Germline and junction disagree at one end, which may indicate a read error. This same CDR3 is encoded by further DNA sequences in the sample. V usage is TRBV10-3 and J usage is TRBJ2-5; TRBD2 matches at 7 bases. Germline-derived CDR1 and CDR2 are ENHRY and SYGVKD. The CDR3 is 17 residues long. The CDR3 DNA sequence: TGCGCCATCAGTGAGTCGATTTTGGCGGGGGTGTCGGAGACCCAGTACTTC. Amino acid sequence: CAISESILAGVSETQYF.

This chain links TRBV27 with TRBJ1-5; D gene ambiguous. V gave up 7 bases and J gave up 5 bases, with 15 bases separating them. CDR3 length: 14 residues. Germline V lookup: CDR1 MNHEY, CDR2 SMNVEV (reference sequence). DNA of the CDR3: TGTGCCAGCAACCCCACGGGGAGCCATCAGCCCCAGCATTTT. Protein sequence: CASNPTGSHQPQHF.

The V gene is TRBV7-9, the J gene TRBJ1-5; D ambiguous. The V end was cut by 3 bases, the J end by 5 bases, with 11 bases between. The CDR3 extends over 14 amino acids. Germline CDR1 reads SEHNR; CDR2 reads FQNEAQ (reference sequence). The CDR3 reads CASSLEGSDQPQHF. The CDR3 nucleotides are TGTGCCAGCAGCTTGGAGGGATCGGATCAGCCCCAGCATTTT.

In its sample, this clone was seen a few times. The V and J genes are TRBV7-6 and TRBJ1-6; TRBD1 agrees at 7 bases. V lost 5 bases to trimming and J lost 7 bases; unmatched junction nucleotides: 11. The CDR3 loop spans 16 amino acids. CDR1 is SGHVS and CDR2 is FNYEAQ in the germline V gene. The CDR3 is CASSQSPGTDNSPLHF. DNA of the CDR3: TGTGCCAGCAGCCAAAGCCCGGGGACAGACAATTCACCCCTCCACTTT.

This clone was detected a few times. The V and J genes are TRBV5-1 and TRBJ2-3, with unresolved D. Germline CDR1 is SGHRS and CDR2 is YFSETQ. V was pared by 4 bases and J by 0 bases, with 18 bases between. This CDR3 spans 17 amino acids. CDR3 in DNA: TGCGCCAGCAGCCTGGGCCTACCACCCACTAGCACAGATACGCAGTATTTT. This sequence encodes CASSLGLPPTSTDTQYF.

In DNA form, the CDR3 reads TGTGCCAGCAGCTTGTTCCCCGGACAGGTTCGGCCGGACATTCAGTACTTC. Its translation: CASSLFPGQVRPDIQYF. V gene TRBV5-6 combines with J gene TRBJ2-4, with TRBD1 matching 7 bases. The CDR3 has 17 residues. V shed 1 base, J shed 8 bases, and the junction held 15 bases outside the gene matches. Germline lookup yields CDR1 SGHDT and CDR2 YYEEEE.

The chain combines TRBV7-2 with TRBJ1-3; possible D gene TRBD1, 5 bases. Trimming shortened V by 3 bases and J by 2 bases, and 8 bases separated the two germline ends. This CDR3 spans 14 amino acids. CDR1 SGHTA and CDR2 FQGNSA come from the germline V gene. The CDR3 bases are TGTGCCAGCAGCTTCCAGGGTACTGGAAACACCATATATTTT. Amino acid sequence: CASSFQGTGNTIYF. The full variable domain, with the rest looked up from reference TRBV7-2 and TRBJ1-3, is GAGVSQSPSNKVTEKGKDVELRCDPISGHTALYWYRQSLGQGLEFLIYFQGNSAPDKSGLPSDRFSAERTGGSVSTLTIQRTQQEDSAVYLCASSFQGTGNTIYFGEGSWLTVV.

The rearrangement uses TRBV11-2 and TRBJ2-3; tentative D call: TRBD2 (6 bases). This CDR3 contains 16 residues. The germline V and J ends were trimmed by 3 bases and 0 bases, with 13 bases remaining between them. Germline V gives CDR1 SGHAT, CDR2 FQNNGV. In DNA form, the CDR3 reads TGTGCCAGCAGCTTGATGGGCGGGGCCAGCACAGATACGCAGTATTTT. Translated: CASSLMGGASTDTQYF.

J is TRBJ1-1 and V is TRBV19; D is possibly TRBD1 (6 bases). Germline CDR1 LNHDA, CDR2 SQIVND (reference sequence). The CDR3 runs to 16 residues. V was trimmed by 2 bases and J by 5 bases, leaving 18 bases between them. The CDR3 protein is CASSIRGRGRETEAFF. The CDR3 coding sequence is TGTGCCAGTAGTATACGAGGAAGGGGGAGGGAAACTGAAGCTTTCTTT.

The CDR3 is CASSLSGTIQETQYF. CDR3 coding DNA: TGTGCCAGCAGTTTATCTGGGACTATTCAAGAGACCCAGTACTTC. V and J are TRBV27 and TRBJ2-5; 7 nucleotides agree with TRBD2. The germline V gene encodes CDR1 MNHEY and CDR2 SMNVEV (reference sequence). Trimming took 0 bases from V and 2 from J; bases not matched to a gene: 3. This CDR3 has 15 amino acids.

In its sample, this clone was seen once. The chain couples TRBV7-2 to TRBJ1-2; 8 bases match TRBD1. The CDR3 has 15 amino acids. Per germline, CDR1 SGHTA and CDR2 FQGNSA. V dropped 5 bases and J dropped 4; count of bases not matched to a gene: 9. The CDR3 loop reads CASSAAGTGIYGYTF. The CDR3 DNA follows: TGTGCCAGCAGCGCAGCCGGGACAGGTATCTATGGCTACACCTTC.

The chain links TRBV7-2 to TRBJ2-7; 8 positions agree with TRBD1. With 3 bases clipped from V and 0 bases from J, the junction kept 1 base outside the gene matches. This CDR3 has 14 residues. Germline V gives CDR1 SGHTA, CDR2 FQGNSA. The CDR3 loop reads CASSLGQDSYEQYF. Here the CDR3 DNA reads TGTGCCAGCAGCTTGGGACAGGACTCCTACGAGCAGTACTTC.

The chain links TRBV6-5 to TRBJ2-7; tentatively, D is TRBD2 (6 bases). Looked up from germline, CDR1 is MNHEY and CDR2 is SVGAGI. Trimming cost V 8 bases and J 0 bases, with 14 bases left between them. The CDR3 extends over 14 amino acids. CDR3 sequence: CASSPAGSSYEQYF. The CDR3 DNA reads as TGTGCCAGCTCCCCGGCGGGGAGCTCCTACGAGCAGTACTTC.

The chain joins TRBV7-9 to TRBJ2-5, with D possibly matching TRBD1 (6 bases). The V and J ends lost 1 base and 0 bases respectively, with 9 bases between them. Germline lookup yields CDR1 SEHNR and CDR2 FQNEAQ (reference sequence). The CDR3 totals 15 residues. The CDR3 sequence: CASSLGTAHQETQYF. Here the CDR3 DNA reads TGTGCCAGCAGCTTAGGGACAGCCCACCAAGAGACCCAGTACTTC.

V is TRBV28 and J is TRBJ2-1; D not certain. CDR1 is MDHEN and CDR2 is SYDVKM in the germline V gene. There are 14 residues in the CDR3. Between the trimmed V and J ends, which lost 5 bases and 4 bases, there was a span of 12 bases. The CDR3 coding sequence is TGTGCCAGCAGTACAGTGTTTAAATACAATGAGCAGTTCTTC. It codes for CASSTVFKYNEQFF.

The CDR3 nucleotides are TGTGTCAGAAGCTTAAAGCGGGAGTTCGCCGGGGAGCTGTTTTTT. Its translation is CVRSLKREFAGELFF. The chain carries TRBV7-5 and TRBJ2-2; no DNA check was done on the table's D call, TRBD2. TRBV7-5 is a pseudogene locus. There are 15 residues in the CDR3.

J is TRBJ2-5 and V is TRBV6-1; no clear D gene. Between the trimmed V and J ends, which lost 4 bases and 3 bases, there was a span of 12 bases. The germline V gene encodes CDR1 MNHNS and CDR2 SASEGT. The CDR3 has 14 residues. CDR3: CASSVHLVKETQYF. The CDR3, as DNA: TGTGCCAGCAGTGTCCACTTAGTGAAAGAGACCCAGTACTTC.